This T cell receptor beta chain is from a study of blood T cell repertoires in COVID-19. Across the whole study: Spain, Italy and the United States supplied samples that represented acute and convalescent COVID-19. Sample material is recorded as cDNA or gDNA derived from T cells, B-cell-depleted T cells, or PBMCs.

In the source study's methods: It was from reference gene primer amplification that nucleated cell counts were estimated. Here immunoSEQ multiplex PCR was the method, and the copy in TCRdb shows in-frame clones only, minus some. The V and J calls and clone size come from that table; D and trimming were worked out from the DNA. The sample lists some 530,000 clones; 75% to 90% were seen once. Germline CDR1 SEHNR, CDR2 FQNEAQ (reference sequence). Unmatched junction bases numbered 13, after V lost 5 bases and J lost 3 bases. This CDR3 region has 16 residues. The sequence was collected from a human donor in a cohort sampled during active COVID-19. The sequenced material came from peripheral blood. The rearrangement links TRBV7-9 to TRBJ2-7; 7 bases are shared with TRBD1. The CDR3 loop reads CASSPGQARPYYEQYF. CDR3 coding DNA: TGTGCCAGCAGCCCAGGACAGGCAAGGCCCTACTACGAGCAGTACTTC.